The 32 T cell receptor beta chains below were found in one sample sequenced in a study of technical replicates of blood from a handful of donors. Sequencing used immunoSEQ multiplex PCR; TCRdb keeps in-frame clones, though not all of them. The table shows roughly 68,000 clones, with under 98% occurring only once. Sequencing used T cells isolated from PBMCs. The receptor set was obtained from a human donor in good health.

The rearrangement joins TRBV30 to TRBJ2-2; weak D call: TRBD1 (5 bases). V shed 2 bases and J shed 3 bases, with 16 bases lying between them. The CDR3 is 16 residues long. Germline-derived CDR1 and CDR2 are GTSNPN and SVGIG (reference sequence). In nucleotides, the CDR3 is TGTGCCTGGAGTCTACCCCGAACAGGTTACACCGGGGAGCTGTTTTTT. Its translation is CAWSLPRTGYTGELFF.

V gene TRBV6-6 combines with J gene TRBJ2-2; D is ambiguous. The CDR3 has 14 amino acids. CDR1 and CDR2 (germline): MNHNY, SVGAGI (reference sequence). V lost 5 bases to trimming and J lost 1 base, with 8 bases between them. The CDR3 DNA follows: TGTGCCAGCAGTACACAGCAGAACACCGGGGAGCTGTTTTTT. Its translation: CASSTQQNTGELFF.

The chain recombines TRBV5-4 with TRBJ2-3, with a weak D call TRBD1 (5 bases). CDR3 length equals 16 residues. Per germline, CDR1 SGHNT and CDR2 YYREEE (reference sequence). The V and J ends lost 0 bases and 4 bases respectively, with 15 bases between them. CDR3 DNA sequence: TGTGCCAGCAGCTTGGGGCAAGGGGAAGTGGCAGATACGCAGTATTTT. Encoded protein: CASSLGQGEVADTQYF.

The chain uses TRBV7-2 and TRBJ1-3, with TRBD1 identical over 8 bases. The CDR3 is 17 residues long. J lost 3 bases, V lost 4 bases, and 11 bases had no gene match. Germline V lookup: CDR1 SGHTA, CDR2 FQGNSA. CDR3 DNA sequence: TGTGCCAGCAGCTCGAGAGGGCAGGGGGCAGGTGGAAACACCATATATTTT. It encodes CASSSRGQGAGGNTIYF.

Only one count was recorded for this clone. The chain couples TRBV9 to TRBJ2-7; 15 bases are shared with TRBD2. With 4 bases clipped from V and 4 bases from J, the junction kept 9 bases outside the gene matches. This CDR3 is 17 amino acids long. Germline CDR1 reads SGDLS; CDR2 reads YYNGEE. This chain's CDR3 is CASSMGLAGGGQYEQYF. As DNA, the CDR3 is TGTGCCAGCAGCATGGGACTAGCGGGAGGTGGGCAATACGAGCAGTACTTC.

The rearrangement uses TRBV7-8 and TRBJ2-7; TRBD2 agrees at 7 bases. The V and J ends lost 3 bases and 3 bases, in that order; junction bases with no gene match: 8. The germline CDR1 and CDR2 sequences are SGHVS and FQNEAQ. This CDR3 contains 15 residues. CDR3 in amino acids: CASSFGAGDLYEQYF. CDR3 DNA sequence: TGTGCCAGCAGCTTTGGTGCGGGAGACCTCTACGAGCAGTACTTC.

This clone was recorded once. The V call is TRBV4-1, the J call TRBJ2-7; the match to TRBD2 covers 10 bases. Trimming at V came to 2 bases and at J to 6 bases, leaving 7 bases not matched to a gene. The CDR3 is made up of 15 amino acids. The germline gives CDR1 MGHRA, CDR2 YSYEKL. Written as DNA, the CDR3 is TGCGCCAGCAGCCAATACTCCGGGACTAGCGCCGAGCAGTACTTC. This gives the protein CASSQYSGTSAEQYF.

V usage is TRBV29-1 and J usage is TRBJ1-1; tentatively, D is TRBD1 (5 bases). Germline CDR1 and CDR2: SQVTM and ANQGSEA. The CDR3 runs to 16 residues. V was pared by 7 bases and J by 1 base, with 22 bases between. Here the CDR3 reads CSAHSVMIRGNTEAFF. The CDR3 region has the DNA TGCAGCGCACATAGTGTCATGATAAGGGGGAACACTGAAGCTTTCTTT.

This chain links TRBV4-1 with TRBJ2-7, with a tentative D call TRBD2 (6 bases). Germline values: CDR1 MGHRA, CDR2 YSYEKL. Trimming removed 3 bases at V and 5 bases at J, with 17 bases between. The CDR3 length is 15 residues. The CDR3, as DNA: TGCGCCAGCAGCCACTCGTTCGGGAGTAGGGACGAGCAGTACTTC. Its protein is CASSHSFGSRDEQYF.

This clone was recorded only once. This chain joins TRBV19 and TRBJ2-5; D is perhaps TRBD1 (5 bases). Germline CDR1 and CDR2: LNHDA and SQIVND (reference sequence). The CDR3 totals 11 residues. V lost 10 bases and J lost 8, with 14 bases in between. CDR3 bases: TGTGCCACCCAGGGTTTAGGAACCCAGTACTTC. This encodes CATQGLGTQYF.

CDR3 amino acids: CASTPQGIQETQYF. CDR3 in DNA: TGTGCCAGCACTCCACAGGGTATTCAAGAGACCCAGTACTTC. This chain connects TRBV6-1 to TRBJ2-5; D is possibly TRBD1 (6 bases). Trimming removed 7 bases from V and 2 bases from J, with 14 bases in between. The germline gives CDR1 MNHNS, CDR2 SASEGT. CDR3 length: 14 amino acids.

V is TRBV5-8 and J is TRBJ1-2, with TRBD1 identical over 9 bases. Germline-derived CDR1 and CDR2 are SGHTS and YDEGEE. CDR3 size: 12 residues. After removal of 3 bases from V and 9 bases from J, the junction contained 3 bases not matched to a gene. Here the CDR3 reads CASSSGQGRYTF. The CDR3, as DNA: TGTGCCAGCAGCTCTGGACAGGGGCGCTACACCTTC.

V usage is TRBV11-2 and J usage is TRBJ2-1; D is possibly TRBD2 (6 bases). Germline V gene sequence: CDR1 SGHAT, CDR2 FQNNGV. This CDR3 is 15 amino acids long. V lost 5 bases to trimming and J lost 4 bases, with 15 bases between them. The CDR3 region is CASSPQAGPYNEQFF. The CDR3 DNA is TGTGCCAGCAGCCCTCAGGCGGGGCCTTACAATGAGCAGTTCTTC.

The chain links TRBV4-1 to TRBJ2-3, with D possibly TRBD2 on 6 matching bases. Germline assignment: CDR1 MGHRA and CDR2 YSYEKL. Between the trimmed V and J ends, which lost 4 bases and 2 bases, there was a span of 16 bases. CDR3 size: 16 residues. This CDR3 is CASSLLVAAPTDTQYF. The DNA of the CDR3 is TGCGCCAGCAGCCTGCTAGTAGCGGCTCCCACAGATACGCAGTATTTT.

The chain employs TRBV7-9 and TRBJ2-7; 9 bases fit TRBD1. Looked up from germline, CDR1 is SEHNR and CDR2 is FQNEAQ (reference sequence). The junction had 9 bases not matched to a gene; V was cut back by 5 bases and J by 1 base. The CDR3 is 16 amino acids. The CDR3 nucleotides read TGTGCCAGCAGCAAACCCCGACAGGGGGTTTCCTACGAGCAGTACTTC. It codes for CASSKPRQGVSYEQYF.

The chain is built from TRBV7-2 and TRBJ2-2; the match to TRBD2 covers 11 bases. The V and J ends lost 4 bases and 3 bases, in that order; junction bases with no gene match: 1. CDR1 SGHTA and CDR2 FQGNSA come from the germline V gene. The length of the CDR3 is 15 residues. CDR3 bases: TGTGCCAGCAGCTCTAGCGGGAGGTACACCGGGGAGCTGTTTTTT. It translates to CASSSSGRYTGELFF.

This rearrangement joins TRBV20-1 to TRBJ1-2, with D possibly TRBD1 on 5 matching bases. The CDR3 covers 10 residues. V lost 1 base and J lost 10, with 7 bases in between. Germline CDR1 DFQATT, CDR2 SNEGSKA (reference sequence). The DNA for the CDR3 is TGCAGTGCTAGAGCCAGGGACTACACCTTC. The encoded protein is CSARARDYTF.

V is TRBV6-5 and J is TRBJ2-7, with 7 bases aligning to TRBD2. Looked up from germline, CDR1 is MNHEY and CDR2 is SVGAGI. The trim removed 0 bases at V and 0 bases at J, leaving 5 bases unmatched. This CDR3 contains 16 residues. The chain's CDR3 is CASSYSWREYSYEQYF. CDR3 DNA sequence: TGTGCCAGCAGTTACTCTTGGCGGGAGTACTCCTACGAGCAGTACTTC.

The genes are TRBV30 and TRBJ2-1, with 10 bases aligning to TRBD2. V trimming: 2 bases; J trimming: 1 base; junction bases outside the gene matches: 11. The germline V gene has CDR1 GTSNPN and CDR2 SVGIG (reference sequence). The CDR3 sequence is 18 residues long. Here the CDR3 DNA reads TGTGCCTGGAGTCTGGCTAGCGGGAGATGGAAGTCCTACAATGAGCAGTTCTTC. This translates into CAWSLASGRWKSYNEQFF.

The chain joins TRBV7-6 to TRBJ1-4; 7 nucleotides agree with TRBD1. The CDR3 runs 16 residues. V was pared by 2 bases and J by 8 bases, with 11 bases of the junction left unmatched. Per the germline V gene, CDR1 is SGHVS and CDR2 is FNYEAQ. CDR3 DNA: TGTGCCAGCAGCTTAAATCGGGCAGGGGGTAGCGAAAAACTGTTTTTT. It yields the protein CASSLNRAGGSEKLFF.

The chain recombines TRBV30 with TRBJ2-3; 10 bases fit TRBD2. Germline V gene data show CDR1 as GTSNPN and CDR2 as SVGIG (reference sequence). The CDR3 covers 17 residues. The J segment lost 4 bases and the V segment lost 5 bases, leaving 15 bases of the junction unmatched. The CDR3 sequence is CAWGGVSGRAFADTQYF. The CDR3, as DNA: TGTGCCTGGGGTGGGGTAAGCGGGAGGGCTTTTGCAGATACGCAGTATTTT.

The DNA of the CDR3 is TGTGCCTGGAGACTAGCGGGCTCCTACGAGCAGTACTTC. Its translation: CAWRLAGSYEQYF. The rearrangement links TRBV30 to TRBJ2-7; 9 bases match TRBD2. CDR1 and CDR2 (germline): GTSNPN, SVGIG (reference sequence). The CDR3 has 13 amino acids. With 3 bases clipped from V and 0 bases from J, the junction kept 0 bases outside the gene matches. The full variable domain, its missing parts supplied by reference TRBV30 and TRBJ2-7, is SQTIHQWPATLVQPVGSPLSLECTVEGTSNPNLYWYRQAAGRGLQLLFYSVGIGQISSEVPQNLSASRPQDRQFILSSKKLLLSDSGFYLCAWRLAGSYEQYFGPGTRLTVT.

The rearrangement links TRBV7-2 to TRBJ1-2, with D perhaps matching TRBD1 (6 bases). V was pared by 3 bases and J by 5 bases, with 13 bases between. The CDR3 is made up of 14 amino acids. In germline, CDR1 is SGHTA, CDR2 FQGNSA. The chain's CDR3 is CASSFENQGYGYTF. The CDR3, as DNA: TGTGCCAGCAGCTTCGAGAACCAGGGGTATGGCTACACCTTC.

The chain carries TRBV2 and TRBJ1-5; TRBD1 matches 9 bases. CDR1 is SNHLY and CDR2 is FYNNEI in the germline V gene. This CDR3 is 13 amino acids long. Trimming removed 7 bases from V and 7 bases from J; junction bases left unmatched: 5. DNA for the CDR3: TGTGCCAGCAATATGGGACAGGGACAGCCCCAGCATTTT. This gives the protein CASNMGQGQPQHF. Filled out from reference TRBV2 and TRBJ1-5, the complete variable domain reads EPEVTQTPSHQVTQMGQEVILRCVPISNHLYFYWYRQILGQKVEFLVSFYNNEISEKSEIFDDQFSVERPDGSNFTLKIRSTKLEDSAMYFCASNMGQGQPQHFGDGTRLSIL.

This chain joins TRBV6-1 and TRBJ2-3; tentatively, D is TRBD2 (6 bases). The CDR3 has 13 residues. Germline CDR1 reads MNHNS; CDR2 reads SASEGT. Trimming cost V 4 bases and J 2 bases, with 7 bases left between them. The CDR3 sequence: CASSGDFTDTQYF. For the CDR3, the DNA is TGTGCCAGCAGTGGGGACTTCACAGATACGCAGTATTTT.

The sample holds one count of this clone. The V and J genes are TRBV30 and TRBJ2-7, with 12 nucleotides matching TRBD2. Trimming at V came to 1 base and at J to 4 bases, leaving 5 bases not matched to a gene. Germline assignment: CDR1 GTSNPN and CDR2 SVGIG (reference sequence). This CDR3 contains 15 residues. This CDR3 reads CAWSGASGRVYEQYF. In DNA, the CDR3 is TGTGCCTGGAGTGGGGCTAGCGGGAGGGTTTACGAGCAGTACTTC.

The V and J genes are TRBV7-9 and TRBJ1-2; unclear D gene. The CDR3 loop spans 12 amino acids. In germline, CDR1 is SEHNR, CDR2 FQNEAQ (reference sequence). Trimming stripped 6 bases from V and 5 bases from J, with 10 bases between. CDR3 coding DNA: TGTGCCAGCAGTAGCAAGTCTTATGGCTACACCTTC. It specifies CASSSKSYGYTF.

The chain is built from TRBV9 and TRBJ1-1; maybe TRBD1 (5 bases). Trimming shortened V by 2 bases and J by 1 base, and 12 bases separated the two germline ends. The CDR3 extends over 15 amino acids. CDR1 is SGDLS, CDR2 YYNGEE, per germline. As DNA, the CDR3 is TGTGCCAGCAGCGTTTATCAGGGCAGGAACACTGAAGCTTTCTTT. This translates into CASSVYQGRNTEAFF.

This chain connects TRBV25-1 to TRBJ1-2; D ambiguous. CDR1 and CDR2 from the germline V gene are MGHDK and SYGVNS. The CDR3 extends over 13 amino acids. V was shortened by 3 bases and J by 2 bases, with 7 bases between the two germline ends. CDR3 nucleotide sequence: TGTGCCAGCAGTGATAACATCAACTATGGCTACACCTTC. Protein sequence: CASSDNINYGYTF.

In nucleotides, the CDR3 is TGTGCCAGCACTCCACACAGGGCCTCTGGGGCCAACGTCCTGACTTTC. As protein: CASTPHRASGANVLTF. The rearrangement joins TRBV2 to TRBJ2-6, with a tentative D call TRBD1 (6 bases). This CDR3 comprises 16 residues. The V gene's germline CDR1 is SNHLY and CDR2 FYNNEI. V dropped 7 bases and J dropped 0 bases, with 13 bases sitting between them.

The chain recombines TRBV7-3 with TRBJ1-4, with 7 bases matching TRBD1. The germline V gene encodes CDR1 SGHTA and CDR2 FQGTGA. The CDR3 totals 15 residues. J was trimmed by 3 bases and V by 1 base; bases with no gene match: 2. DNA for the CDR3: TGTGCCAGCAGCTTAAAGGGGGCCCCTAATGAAAAACTGTTTTTT. This codes for CASSLKGAPNEKLFF.

This chain uses TRBV6-5 with TRBJ1-5, with D unclear. The germline V and J ends were trimmed by 4 bases and 5 bases, with 9 bases remaining between them. The CDR3 contains 13 residues. Germline V CDR1 and CDR2: MNHEY, SVGAGI. The DNA of the CDR3 is TGTGCCAGCAGTTCTACGATCGATCAGCCCCAGCATTTT. Its protein product is CASSSTIDQPQHF.